This T cell receptor beta chain was sequenced during a study of technical replicates of blood from several donors. V trimming: 6 bases; J trimming: 8 bases; junction bases outside the gene matches: 12. Germline V lookup: CDR1 SGHRS, CDR2 YFSETQ. CDR3 length: 15 residues. The protocol was immunoSEQ multiplex PCR, while the TCRdb copy is restricted to in-frame clones and leaves out a portion. The sample has about 95,000 clones; roughly 95% are singletons. Sequences were obtained from T cells isolated from PBMCs. This sequence joins TRBV5-1 and TRBJ2-1, with 9 bases aligning to TRBD1. This clonotype was sampled from a human donor in good health. CDR3 nucleotide sequence: TGCGCCAGCACTGACCGGGACAGGGTGATTGATGAGCAGTTCTTC. Its protein is CASTDRDRVIDEQFF.